Presented here are 26 T cell receptor beta chains from one specimen sequenced in a study of T cells in Graves' hyperthyroidism and ophthalmopathy. Amplification yielded TCR beta CDR3 regions, with RNA transcripts as the source. Using the HTBI primer set, a first-round RT-PCR was run on the TCR CDR3. Each CDR3 protein gets one entry after TCRdb re-called the multiplex PCR reads with MiXCR. The table includes around 450,000 distinct CDR3 sequences, about 15% detected once. Sequencing was done on a sample of blood. The receptors were gathered from a woman between 18 and 30 years old with Graves' hyperthyroidism.

The V and J genes are TRBV20-1 and TRBJ2-5, with D perhaps being TRBD1 or TRBD2 (5 bases each). The CDR3 runs to 13 residues. V lost 1 base to trimming and J lost 4 bases, with 10 bases between them. Germline-derived CDR1 and CDR2 are DFQATT and SNEGSKA (reference sequence). CDR3 amino acids: CSARAGAGETQYF. CDR3 nucleotides: TGCAGTGCTAGAGCCGGGGCCGGAGAGACCCAGTACTTC.

The rearrangement joins TRBV5-1 to TRBJ1-1; D remains ambiguous. V lost 4 bases to trimming and J lost 7 bases, with 17 bases between them. The CDR3 has 14 amino acids. Germline values: CDR1 SGHRS, CDR2 YFSETQ. The CDR3 region is CASSNSGGSGEAFF. The CDR3, as DNA: TGCGCCAGCAGCAATTCGGGAGGCTCGGGTGAAGCTTTCTTT.

Ten or more counts support this clonotype. V and J are TRBV28 and TRBJ2-1, with a possible D match to TRBD2 (6 bases). Trimming cost V 6 bases and J 10 bases, with 22 bases left between them. Germline V gene lookup returns CDR1 MDHEN and CDR2 SYDVKM. CDR3 size: 15 residues. The CDR3 sequence: CASSRLGGPSSEQFF. The DNA of the CDR3 is TGTGCCAGCAGCCGACTGGGAGGACCTTCGTCCGAGCAGTTCTTC.

This clonotype has a handful of counts. This chain links TRBV3-1 with TRBJ2-1; tentatively, D is TRBD2 (5 bases). Trimming stripped 4 bases from V and 13 bases from J, with 14 bases between. Germline V gene data show CDR1 as LGHDT and CDR2 as YNNKEL (reference sequence). The CDR3 is 12 amino acids. The CDR3 here is CASSPTRVLQFF. The DNA for the CDR3 is TGTGCCAGCAGCCCTACGAGGGTTCTTCAGTTCTTC.

This clonotype was seen only a few times. The J gene is TRBJ2-2, the V gene TRBV6-1, with 9 positions matching TRBD1. This CDR3 has 14 amino acids. Germline CDR1 MNHNS, CDR2 SASEGT. The J segment lost 4 bases and the V segment lost 6 bases, leaving 3 bases of the junction unmatched. CDR3 nucleotides: TGTGCCAGCAGGCGGACAGGGGCCACCGGGGAGCTGTTTTTT. This gives the protein CASRRTGATGELFF.

At least ten counts were recorded for this clonotype. This chain links TRBV28 with TRBJ1-1, with D possibly matching TRBD1 (5 bases). The germline V gene has CDR1 MDHEN and CDR2 SYDVKM. The CDR3 consists of 16 residues. The V and J ends lost 1 base and 6 bases respectively, with 18 bases between them. The CDR3 here is CASSLSQGRTHAEAFF. CDR3 nucleotides: TGTGCCAGCAGTTTATCCCAGGGTCGAACTCACGCTGAAGCTTTCTTT.

V is TRBV18 and J is TRBJ2-6, with D perhaps assigned TRBD1 or TRBD2 (5 bases each). The CDR3 extends over 18 amino acids. Looked up from germline, CDR1 is KGHSH and CDR2 is LQKENI. The V end lost 3 bases, the J end lost 0 bases, and 15 bases lay between the germline ends. The chain's CDR3 is CASSPLGRTISGANVLTF. In DNA form, the CDR3 reads TGTGCCAGCTCACCCCTGGGACGGACCATCTCTGGGGCCAACGTCCTGACTTTC.

This chain uses TRBV25-1 with TRBJ2-5; the D is unclear. Germline loops: CDR1 MGHDK, CDR2 SYGVNS. V was cut by 4 bases and J by 5 bases, with 11 bases left in between. The CDR3 is made up of 13 amino acids. The CDR3 loop reads CASSVLSGETQYF. The CDR3 DNA reads as TGTGCCAGCAGTGTCCTGTCGGGCGAGACCCAGTACTTC.

The V call is TRBV11-3, the J call TRBJ1-6; the D is unclear. The V end was cut by 5 bases, the J end by 9 bases, with 32 bases between. The CDR3 is made up of 20 amino acids. Looked up from germline, CDR1 is SGHNT and CDR2 is YENEEA. The CDR3 sequence is CASSAEIRNRPLGLISPLHF. The CDR3 bases are TGTGCCAGCAGCGCCGAAATCAGGAACCGTCCTCTTGGCTTGATTTCACCCCTCCACTTT.

This clonotype was observed many times. V usage is TRBV15 and J usage is TRBJ2-1; D remains ambiguous. CDR1 is LNHNV and CDR2 is YYDKDF in the germline V gene (reference sequence). The CDR3 spans 12 residues. Trimming removed 4 bases from V and 3 bases from J, with 4 bases in between. The CDR3 protein is CATSISYNEQFF. DNA of the CDR3: TGTGCCACCAGCATCAGCTACAATGAGCAGTTCTTC.

This clonotype was seen many times. The V and J genes are TRBV20-1 and TRBJ2-4, with D maybe TRBD2 (5 bases). V shed 3 bases and J shed 14 bases, with 20 bases lying between them. Germline assignment: CDR1 DFQATT and CDR2 SNEGSKA (reference sequence). CDR3 length equals 13 residues. CDR3 loop: CSARERSGVFEYF. The CDR3 DNA follows: TGCAGTGCTAGGGAACGGTCCGGGGTCTTTGAGTACTTC.

J is TRBJ2-1 and V is TRBV24-1, with 8 bases identical to TRBD1. CDR3 size: 16 residues. The trim removed 3 bases at V and 5 bases at J, leaving 8 bases unmatched. Germline V gene sequence: CDR1 KGHDR, CDR2 SFDVKD. CDR3 nucleotides: TGTGCCACCAGTGATCCCGGACAGGGCCAAGACAATGAGCAGTTCTTC. This translates into CATSDPGQGQDNEQFF.

Remarks on this clonotype: Being one base from a much bigger clone, this may be a read error. The CDR3 reads CASSRTSISGNAIYF. DNA for the CDR3: TGTGCCAGCAGTCGAACGTCGATCTCTGGAAACGCCATATATTTT. The V call is TRBV6-1, the J call TRBJ1-3; D uncertain. This CDR3 has 15 amino acids. CDR1 and CDR2 from the germline V gene are MNHNS and SASEGT.

This clonotype occurred many times. J is TRBJ2-2 and V is TRBV11-2; perhaps D is TRBD1 or TRBD2 (5 bases each). Trimming removed 4 bases at V and 17 bases at J, with 17 bases between. The CDR3 is 12 residues long. Germline CDR1 is SGHAT and CDR2 is FQNNGV. The CDR3 bases are TGTGCCAGCAGCTCCGGCTGGGCAGGGAGATTTTTT. It is translated as CASSSGWAGRFF. The full variable domain, completed using reference TRBV11-2 and TRBJ2-2, is EAGVAQSPRYKIIEKRQSVAFWCNPISGHATLYWYQQILGQGPKLLIQFQNNGVVDDSQLPKDRFSAERLKGVDSTLKIQPAKLEDSAVYLCASSSGWAGRFFGEGSRLTVL.

This clonotype was found many times. The chain is built from TRBV28 and TRBJ2-1, with D perhaps TRBD2 (5 bases). The CDR3 consists of 15 residues. The germline V gene has CDR1 MDHEN and CDR2 SYDVKM. Trimming stripped 7 bases from V and 0 bases from J, with 13 bases between. The DNA of the CDR3 is TGTGCCAGCAAGGGAGAAACGAGCTCCTACAATGAGCAGTTCTTC. Protein sequence: CASKGETSSYNEQFF.

This clonotype was counted ten times or more. The chain combines TRBV6-2 or TRBV6-3 with TRBJ2-1; D call uncertain. The CDR3 sequence is 12 residues long. CDR1 and CDR2 (germline): MNHEY, SVGEGT. Trimming cost V 0 bases and J 6 bases, with 3 bases left between them. The CDR3 DNA reads TGTGCCAGCAGTTACTCAGGCAATGAGCAGTTCTTC. Translating gives CASSYSGNEQFF.

This chain connects TRBV19 to TRBJ2-1; 7 positions agree with TRBD2. The CDR3 totals 15 residues. V lost 1 base to trimming and J lost 6 bases; unmatched junction nucleotides: 6. Germline CDR1 and CDR2: LNHDA and SQIVND (reference sequence). CDR3 in DNA: TGTGCCAGTAGTATAGGGACTAGACTCCTCAATGAGCAGTTCTTC. Its translation: CASSIGTRLLNEQFF. The entire variable domain, with the rest obtained from reference TRBV19 and TRBJ2-1, is as follows: DGGITQSPKYLFRKEGQNVTLSCEQNLNHDAMYWYRQDPGQGLRLIYYSQIVNDFQKGDIAEGYSVSREKKESFPLTVTSAQKNPTAFYLCASSIGTRLLNEQFFGPGTRLTVL.

This clonotype was counted only a few times. The chain has TRBV20-1 and TRBJ2-3; 8 nucleotides line up with TRBD2. CDR1 and CDR2 (germline): DFQATT, SNEGSKA (reference sequence). This CDR3 is built from 16 residues. The CDR3 DNA follows: TGCGCTTCCCGATTTGCGCCGGGGGGGGTGGTAGATACGCAGTATTTT. Translation gives CASRFAPGGVVDTQYF.

The chain is built from TRBV20-1 and TRBJ2-1; no reliable D call. The germline gives CDR1 DFQATT, CDR2 SNEGSKA (reference sequence). The CDR3 has 15 residues. V was clipped by 0 bases and J by 3 bases, with 12 bases between them. The CDR3 nucleotides are TGCAGTGCTAGAGAGTTTTCCCGGCGCTACAATGAGCAGTTCTTC. Its translation is CSAREFSRRYNEQFF.

V is TRBV9 and J is TRBJ2-1, with 14 nucleotides matching TRBD2. V lost 0 bases to trimming and J lost 6 bases; unmatched junction nucleotides: 2. The length of the CDR3 is 16 residues. Per germline, CDR1 SGDLS and CDR2 YYNGEE. CDR3 nucleotide sequence: TGTGCCAGCAGCGTAGGCGGGACTAGCGGGAGCAATGAGCAGTTCTTC. This gives the protein CASSVGGTSGSNEQFF.

This clonotype was seen ten or more times. The chain links TRBV20-1 to TRBJ2-1; D gene ambiguous. Germline CDR1 DFQATT, CDR2 SNEGSKA (reference sequence). CDR3 length: 14 amino acids. V was shortened by 2 bases and J by 0 bases, with 8 bases between the two germline ends. CDR3 coding DNA: TGCAGTGCTAGATCCCAGACCTCCTACAATGAGCAGTTCTTC. Translated: CSARSQTSYNEQFF.

This clonotype has a count of ten or more. The V call is TRBV20-1, the J call TRBJ2-5; D is possibly TRBD1 (5 bases). V gave up 3 bases and J gave up 2 bases, with 13 bases separating them. CDR1 is DFQATT, CDR2 SNEGSKA, per germline (reference sequence). The length of the CDR3 is 14 residues. CDR3 loop: CSARELTAQETQYF. CDR3 DNA sequence: TGCAGTGCTAGGGAACTGACAGCACAAGAGACCCAGTACTTC.

The sample holds many counts of this clonotype. This CDR3 reads CASSFSGGGYGYTF. The DNA for the CDR3 is TGTGCCAGCAGTTTCTCAGGGGGAGGCTATGGCTACACCTTC. The chain has TRBV27 and TRBJ1-2; 7 bases are shared with TRBD1. V lost 3 bases to trimming and J lost 4 bases; unmatched junction nucleotides: 5. Germline V gene lookup returns CDR1 MNHEY and CDR2 SMNVEV (reference sequence). The CDR3 runs 14 residues.

The chain carries TRBV4-3 and TRBJ2-2; 7 bases map to TRBD1. CDR1 LGHNA and CDR2 YSLEER come from the germline V gene. The CDR3 length is 15 residues. V shed 3 bases, J shed 1 base, and the junction held 2 bases outside the gene matches. The DNA of the CDR3 is TGCGCCAGCAGCCACCGACAGGGGAACACCGGGGAGCTGTTTTTT. Its translation: CASSHRQGNTGELFF.

V and J are TRBV6-2 or TRBV6-3 and TRBJ2-7; tentative D call: TRBD1 (5 bases). Per germline, CDR1 MNHEY and CDR2 SVGEGT. Trimming left V 2 bases short and J 2 bases short, with 10 bases between. This CDR3 contains 14 residues. CDR3 bases: TGTGCCAGCAGTTACAAGACAGATACCTACGAGCAGTACTTC. Translating it yields CASSYKTDTYEQYF.

This clonotype was detected many times. The rearrangement uses TRBV29-1 and TRBJ1-2; D might be TRBD1 (5 bases). CDR1 SQVTM and CDR2 ANQGSEA come from the germline V gene. This CDR3 has 12 residues. V shed 5 bases and J shed 5 bases, with 12 bases lying between them. The CDR3 loop is CSVKSGDYGYTF. The DNA for the CDR3 is TGCAGCGTTAAATCGGGGGATTATGGCTACACCTTC.